What follows are 5 T cell receptor beta chains derived from one specimen sequenced in a study of T-cell reconstitution after alpha-beta-depleted transplantation in children (dated by TCRdb to 2015 to 2016). Receptors were amplified or captured by PCR. TCRdb records Illumina HiSeq 2500 as the sequencer. To normalize quantification of the TCRbeta repertoire, the TCR libraries were built with molecular barcoding that relied on unique molecular identifiers. TCRdb itself trimmed the public reads at Q25 with fastp, ran MiXCR and retained productive beta chains. Every entry covers one CDR3 protein and lists the most common genes and DNA from its rows. The sample has around 400,000 distinct CDR3 sequences on record, around 21% of them singletons. Less than 4.5% of the sample is in the top ten clones. Material: PBMCs from the stem cell graft donor, obtained from the stem cell graft. Every receptor here comes from a human donor who donated a stem cell graft to a child with acute myeloid leukemia.

Only a few counts were recorded for this clonotype. The chain carries TRBV5-1 and TRBJ1-5; D perhaps matches TRBD1 (6 bases). Trimming took off 3 bases at V and 4 bases at J, with 11 bases between the two ends. Germline V gives CDR1 SGHRS, CDR2 YFSETQ. The CDR3 has 14 amino acids. This CDR3 reads CASSSTGRNQPQHF. The CDR3 bases are TGCGCCAGCAGCTCCACAGGGAGGAATCAGCCCCAGCATTTT.

The table lists this clonotype with many counts. The rearrangement joins TRBV12-3 or TRBV12-4 to TRBJ1-1, with TRBD1 identical over 7 bases. The CDR3 is 14 residues long. The trim removed 6 bases at V and 4 bases at J, leaving 8 bases unmatched. The CDR3 spells CASSGQAAGTEAFF. The DNA for the CDR3 is TGTGCCAGCAGCGGACAGGCAGCAGGCACTGAAGCTTTCTTT.

The gene calls are TRBV10-3 and TRBJ2-3; D tentatively reads TRBD1 or TRBD2 (5 bases each). The germline V gene encodes CDR1 ENHRY and CDR2 SYGVKD. Deletions cut 0 bases from V and 0 bases from J, with 7 bases between. The CDR3 has 15 amino acids. DNA for the CDR3: TGTGCCATCAGTGAGTCGAGGGGTAGCACAGATACGCAGTATTTT. Translating gives CAISESRGSTDTQYF.

In its sample, this clonotype was seen many times. The gene calls are TRBV20-1 and TRBJ2-7, with a weak D call TRBD2 (5 bases). Germline CDR1 DFQATT, CDR2 SNEGSKA (reference sequence). This CDR3 has 12 residues. V was trimmed by 3 bases and J by 3 bases, leaving 9 bases between them. The CDR3 DNA reads as TGCAGTGCTAGTTCTAGCAGCTACGAGCAGTACTTC. It yields the protein CSASSSSYEQYF.

The chain links TRBV20-1 to TRBJ2-7; 7 nucleotides match TRBD2. CDR3 size: 14 residues. After removal of 5 bases from V and 7 bases from J, the junction contained 14 bases not matched to a gene. The germline V gene has CDR1 DFQATT and CDR2 SNEGSKA (reference sequence). The CDR3 here is CSAFWGGTMGEQYF. The CDR3 nucleotides are TGCAGTGCTTTCTGGGGGGGTACGATGGGGGAGCAGTACTTC.